Shown below are 2 T cell receptor beta chains from a single sample sequenced in a study of cytotoxic CD8 clonotypes in ibrutinib-treated CLL. The data were produced by immunoSEQ multiplex PCR, yet TCRdb's version contains in-frame clones alone and is incomplete. Among 130,000 to 150,000 clones listed, 79% were seen once. Material: PBMCs, obtained after 12 months of ibrutinib treatment. Receptor source: a human donor with chronic lymphocytic leukemia.

The chain has TRBV5-4 and TRBJ2-7; the match to TRBD2 covers 8 bases. Germline V lookup: CDR1 SGHNT, CDR2 YYREEE (reference sequence). The CDR3 is made up of 14 amino acids. Trimming cost V 4 bases and J 0 bases; bases outside gene matches: 3. The CDR3 coding sequence is TGTGCCAGCAGCGGCGGGGGGAGCTCCTACGAGCAGTACTTC. It codes for CASSGGGSSYEQYF.

V and J are TRBV6-5 and TRBJ1-3, with D unclear. Germline CDR1 MNHEY, CDR2 SVGAGI. Trimming shortened V by 7 bases and J by 4 bases, and 17 bases separated the two germline ends. This CDR3 has 15 amino acids. The CDR3 region is CASILWNRDGNTIYF. CDR3 bases: TGTGCCAGCATTCTGTGGAACAGAGACGGAAACACCATATATTTT.